This TCR beta chain was sequenced in a study of T cells in Graves' hyperthyroidism and ophthalmopathy. The CDR3 contains 16 residues. The V and J ends lost 0 bases and 2 bases respectively, with 15 bases between them. Germline lookup yields CDR1 SGDLS and CDR2 YYNGEE. Amplified TCR beta CDR3 regions derived from RNA transcripts. TCR CDR3 underwent first-round RT-PCR with the HTBI primer set. Via MiXCR, TCRdb re-called the multiplex PCR reads, giving one row per CDR3 protein. The data contain around 530,000 distinct CDR3 sequences, 17% of them seen just once; the ten biggest clones take up 15% to 20%. A Clinical Activity Score of at least 3, a NOSPECS grade of at least 4 and a duration under 3 months were recorded in the ophthalmopathy patients. Uncontrolled infection, other autoimmune disease, pregnancy or lactation disqualified patients from enrolment.

This clonotype was obtained from a woman under 30 with Graves' ophthalmopathy. Source material: blood. The gene calls are TRBV9 and TRBJ2-7; D is perhaps TRBD1 or TRBD2 (5 bases each). The CDR3 nucleotides are TGTGCCAGCAGCGTAGATGGGACCATACCACCCTACGAGCAGTACTTC. Protein product: CASSVDGTIPPYEQYF. Full variable domain (missing parts from reference TRBV9 and TRBJ2-7): DSGVTQTPKHLITATGQRVTLRCSPRSGDLSVYWYQQSLDQGLQFLIQYYNGEERAKGNILERFSAQQFPDLHSELNLSSLELGDSALYFCASSVDGTIPPYEQYFGPGTRLTVT.